The rows below give T cell receptor beta chains drawn from one sample of a study of blood T cell repertoires in COVID-19. TCRdb keeps only in-frame clones here, not all; method: immunoSEQ multiplex PCR. This repertoire shows about 370,000 clones, roughly 91% found once; its top ten account for about 1.7%. The source material was PBMCs or T cells enriched from blood (not recorded which). These receptors came from a woman aged 25 to 39 who had recovered from COVID-19. CDR3s include the opening cysteine and the closing phenylalanine or tryptophan. A D gene is named only where the DNA matches it firmly. Expanded clones get a size class; other rows say once, few or many, or leave the size out.

v_call	j_call	d_call	clone_size	cdr3_aa	cdr3_nt
TRBV27	TRBJ1-1	TRBD1	few	CASSTGETEAFF	TGTGCCAGCAGTACAGGGGAGACTGAAGCTTTCTTT
TRBV10-3	TRBJ2-7	NA	NA	CAIRQPGVYEQYF	TGTGCCATCAGACAACCAGGGGTTTACGAGCAGTACTTC
TRBV5-8	TRBJ1-2	TRBD1	NA	CASSLVGTAYGYTF	TGTGCCAGCAGCTTGGTCGGGACAGCCTATGGCTACACCTTC
TRBV5-1	TRBJ1-2	NA	NA	CASRTVVGDGYTF	TGCGCCAGCCGCACGGTCGTGGGCGATGGCTACACCTTC
TRBV19	TRBJ2-2	NA	NA	CASGPERAINTGELFF	TGTGCCAGCGGCCCGGAGCGGGCAATCAACACCGGGGAGCTGTTTTTT
TRBV4-1	TRBJ2-2	NA	NA	CASSQDPTGSGELFF	TGCGCCAGCAGCCAAGATCCCACCGGGTCCGGGGAGCTGTTTTTT
TRBV28	TRBJ1-4	NA	NA	CASRVGSNEKLFF	TGTGCCAGCAGGGTTGGGAGTAATGAAAAACTGTTTTTT
TRBV4-1	TRBJ2-1	TRBD2	NA	CASSLSQEVSGGYNEQFF	TGCGCCAGCAGTCTTTCCCAAGAAGTGAGCGGGGGTTACAATGAGCAGTTCTTC
TRBV5-6	TRBJ1-2	NA	NA	CASSPATQGPYGYTF	TGTGCCAGCAGCCCAGCGACACAGGGACCGTATGGCTACACCTTC
TRBV20-1	TRBJ1-2	TRBD1	NA	CSASGTEYGYTF	TGCAGTGCTAGTGGGACAGAATATGGCTACACCTTC
TRBV14	TRBJ2-5	NA	once	CASSQVRETQYF	TGTGCCAGCAGCCAGGTCAGGGAGACCCAGTACTTC
TRBV5-4	TRBJ1-2	NA	once	CASNRTAPYGYTF	TGTGCCAGCAACCGGACAGCCCCCTATGGCTACACCTTC
TRBV9	TRBJ1-3	NA	NA	CASSPLPGSSGNTIYF	TGTGCCAGCAGCCCCCTCCCGGGGAGCTCTGGAAACACCATATATTTT
TRBV7-9	TRBJ2-7	TRBD1	NA	CASSLQGDRAHEQYF	TGTGCCAGCAGCTTACAGGGGGACAGGGCCCACGAGCAGTACTTC
TRBV5-8	TRBJ2-7	NA	NA	CASSLAPGHGNYEQYF	TGTGCCAGCAGCTTGGCCCCGGGACATGGAAACTACGAGCAGTACTTC
TRBV6-5	TRBJ1-1	TRBD1	NA	CASIKDRGVGTEAFF	TGTGCCAGCATAAAGGACAGGGGGGTGGGCACTGAAGCTTTCTTT
TRBV27	TRBJ1-1	NA	NA	CASSKLNFGTEAFF	TGTGCCAGCAGCAAACTAAACTTCGGCACTGAAGCTTTCTTT
TRBV19	TRBJ1-1	NA	few	CASSPVDRRFMNTEAFF	TGTGCCAGTAGTCCCGTCGACAGGCGTTTCATGAACACTGAAGCTTTCTTT
TRBV2	TRBJ1-3	NA	NA	CASSTGTWDIYF	TGTGCCAGCAGTACTGGGACTTGGGACATATATTTT
TRBV5-4	TRBJ1-2	NA	NA	CASSLGSNRVSGYTF	TGTGCCAGCAGCTTGGGGTCGAACAGGGTCAGCGGCTACACCTTC
TRBV28	TRBJ2-5	NA	once	CASSSAKETQYF	TGTGCCAGCAGTAGCGCTAAAGAGACCCAGTACTTC
TRBV19	TRBJ1-5	NA	once	CASSGRLNQPQHF	TGTGCCAGTTCGGGGAGGCTCAATCAGCCCCAGCATTTT
TRBV6-5	TRBJ2-1	TRBD1	NA	CASRRGLGEQFF	TGTGCCAGCAGGAGGGGGCTAGGAGAGCAGTTCTTC
TRBV5-1	TRBJ1-2	TRBD1	NA	CASSLDRGGYTF	TGCGCCAGCAGCTTGGACAGGGGAGGCTACACCTTC
TRBV15	TRBJ2-1	TRBD2	NA	CATSSPLPPPSGRANEQFF	TGTGCCACCAGCAGCCCACTCCCCCCACCTAGCGGGAGAGCCAATGAGCAGTTCTTC
TRBV9	TRBJ1-2	TRBD1	NA	CASSAATGAPGLF	TGTGCCAGCAGCGCAGCGACAGGGGCTCCCGGCCTCTTC
TRBV30	TRBJ1-2	TRBD1	few	CAGRITGGYGYTF	TGTGCCGGACGAATCACAGGGGGATATGGCTACACCTTC
TRBV27	TRBJ2-1	TRBD1	NA	CASSLDQGAYNEQFF	TGTGCCAGCAGTTTAGACCAGGGGGCCTACAATGAGCAGTTCTTC
TRBV18	TRBJ1-2	TRBD1	NA	CASSPGTGGYGYTF	TGTGCCAGCTCACCCGGGACAGGGGGCTATGGCTACACCTTC
TRBV5-6	TRBJ1-2	NA	NA	CASTQGGLGYTF	TGTGCCAGCACCCAAGGGGGATTGGGCTACACCTTC
TRBV19	TRBJ1-1	TRBD1	NA	CASSDTGGAEAFF	TGTGCCAGTAGCGATACAGGGGGGGCTGAAGCTTTCTTT
TRBV7-3	TRBJ1-2	TRBD1	NA	CASSLTGQPTTYGYTF	TGTGCCAGCAGCTTAACGGGACAGCCTACTACGTATGGCTACACCTTC
TRBV4-2	TRBJ2-7	NA	NA	CASSQDGNSYEQYF	TGTGCCAGCAGCCAAGATGGCAATTCCTACGAGCAGTACTTC
TRBV28	TRBJ1-5	TRBD1	NA	CASSYRQGDQPQHF	TGTGCCAGCAGTTATCGACAGGGGGATCAGCCCCAGCATTTT
TRBV12-5	TRBJ2-1	NA	NA	CASGLVLPAGYNEQFF	TGTGCTAGTGGTTTGGTACTTCCCGCCGGCTACAATGAGCAGTTCTTC
TRBV30	TRBJ1-6	NA	NA	CAWSVWQGPRAYNSPLHF	TGTGCCTGGAGTGTATGGCAGGGGCCCCGGGCCTATAATTCACCCCTCCACTTT
TRBV7-2	TRBJ2-7	NA	once	CASSLAGTKTYEQYF	TGTGCCAGCAGCTTAGCCGGGACAAAGACCTACGAGCAGTACTTC
TRBV30	TRBJ2-3	TRBD1	NA	CAWGTGVTDTQYF	TGTGCCTGGGGGACAGGTGTCACAGATACGCAGTATTTT
TRBV10-3	TRBJ2-1	TRBD2	NA	CAISVALGAGVQGEQFF	TGTGCCATCAGCGTCGCCCTAGGAGCGGGAGTTCAGGGTGAGCAGTTCTTC
TRBV5-1	TRBJ2-2	TRBD2	NA	CASSLVVTSGSAGELFF	TGCGCCAGCAGCTTGGTTGTGACTAGCGGGTCCGCCGGGGAGCTGTTTTTT
TRBV7-9	TRBJ1-5	NA	NA	CASSDSSGNQPQHF	TGTGCCAGCAGCGACTCTTCGGGGAATCAGCCCCAGCATTTT
TRBV12-3/TRBV12-4	TRBJ2-7	TRBD1	NA	CASSRDRYNEQYF	TGTGCCAGCAGTAGGGACAGATACAACGAGCAGTACTTC
TRBV7-9	TRBJ1-4	NA	NA	CASSLEQGEKLFF	TGTGCCAGCAGCTTGGAGCAGGGTGAAAAACTGTTTTTT
TRBV11-2	TRBJ2-7	NA	NA	CASSRDFTYEQYF	TGTGCCAGCAGCCGGGACTTTACCTACGAGCAGTACTTC